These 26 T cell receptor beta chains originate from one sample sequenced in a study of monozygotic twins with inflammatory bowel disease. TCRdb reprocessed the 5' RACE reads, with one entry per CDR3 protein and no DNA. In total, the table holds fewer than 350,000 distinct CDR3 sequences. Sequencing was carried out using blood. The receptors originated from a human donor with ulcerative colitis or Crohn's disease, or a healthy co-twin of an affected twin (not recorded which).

CDR3 in amino acids: CASSQEWTRQATYEQYF. The rearrangement joins TRBV4-1 to TRBJ2-7; TCRdb's D call of TRBD1 is untestable without DNA. From germline, CDR1 is MGHRA and CDR2 YSYEKL. The CDR3 is made up of 17 amino acids.

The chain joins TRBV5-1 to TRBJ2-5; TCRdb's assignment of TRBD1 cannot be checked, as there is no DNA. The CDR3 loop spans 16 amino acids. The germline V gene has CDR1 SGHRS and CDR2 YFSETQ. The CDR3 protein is CASSFAEPGFQETQYF. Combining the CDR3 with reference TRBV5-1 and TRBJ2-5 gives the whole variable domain KAGVTQTPRYLIKTRGQQVTLSCSPISGHRSVSWYQQTPGQGLQFLFEYFSETQRNKGNFPGRFSGRQFSNSRSEMNVSTLELGDSALYLCASSFAEPGFQETQYFGPGTRLLVL.

This CDR3 reads CASSPEQKKNSYEQYF. The chain combines TRBV11-2 with TRBJ2-7. The CDR3 consists of 16 residues. The germline CDR1 and CDR2 sequences are SGHAT and FQNNGV.

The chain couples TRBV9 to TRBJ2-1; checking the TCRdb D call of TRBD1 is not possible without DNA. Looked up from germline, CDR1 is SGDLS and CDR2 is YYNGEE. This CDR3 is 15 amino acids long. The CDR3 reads CASSVAPGVVNEQFF.

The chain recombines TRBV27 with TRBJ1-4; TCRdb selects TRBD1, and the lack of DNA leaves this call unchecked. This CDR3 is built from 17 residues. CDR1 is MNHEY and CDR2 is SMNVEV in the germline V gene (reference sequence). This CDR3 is CASSYAGGVATNEKLFF.

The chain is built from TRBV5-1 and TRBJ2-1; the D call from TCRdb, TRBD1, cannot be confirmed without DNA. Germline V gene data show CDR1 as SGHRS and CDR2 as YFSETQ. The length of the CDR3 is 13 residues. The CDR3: CASRQPGDHEQFF.

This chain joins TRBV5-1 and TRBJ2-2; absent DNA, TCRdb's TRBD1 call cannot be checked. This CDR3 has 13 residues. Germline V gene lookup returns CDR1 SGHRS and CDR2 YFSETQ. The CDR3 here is CASSFGGNGELFF.

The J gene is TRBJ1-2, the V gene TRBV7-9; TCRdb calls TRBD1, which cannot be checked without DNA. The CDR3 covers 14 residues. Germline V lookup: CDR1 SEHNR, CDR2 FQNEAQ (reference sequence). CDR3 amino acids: CASSLNRGAYGYTF.

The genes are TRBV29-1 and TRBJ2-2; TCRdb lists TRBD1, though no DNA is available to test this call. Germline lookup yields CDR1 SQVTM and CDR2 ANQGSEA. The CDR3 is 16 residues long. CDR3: CSVEDAGTGDTGELFF.

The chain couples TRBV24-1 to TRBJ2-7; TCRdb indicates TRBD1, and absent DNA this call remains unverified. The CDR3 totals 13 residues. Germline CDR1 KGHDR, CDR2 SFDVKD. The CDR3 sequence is CATSDEGQYEQYF.

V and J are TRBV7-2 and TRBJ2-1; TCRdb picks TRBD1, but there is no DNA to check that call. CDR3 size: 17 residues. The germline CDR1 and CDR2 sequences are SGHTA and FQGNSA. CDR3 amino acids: CASSFQDRLDSYNEQFF.

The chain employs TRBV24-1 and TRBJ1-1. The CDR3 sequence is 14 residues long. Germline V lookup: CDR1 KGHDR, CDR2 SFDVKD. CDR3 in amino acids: CATRSKGSNTEAFF.

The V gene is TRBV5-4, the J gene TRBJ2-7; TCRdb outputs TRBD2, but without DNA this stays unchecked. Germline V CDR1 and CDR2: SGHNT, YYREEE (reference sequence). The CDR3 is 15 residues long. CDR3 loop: CASSSLNSGNYEQYF.

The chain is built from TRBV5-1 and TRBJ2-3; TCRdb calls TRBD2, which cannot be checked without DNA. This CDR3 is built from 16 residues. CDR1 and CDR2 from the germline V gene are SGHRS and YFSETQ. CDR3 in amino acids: CASRLGLAEYTDTQYF.

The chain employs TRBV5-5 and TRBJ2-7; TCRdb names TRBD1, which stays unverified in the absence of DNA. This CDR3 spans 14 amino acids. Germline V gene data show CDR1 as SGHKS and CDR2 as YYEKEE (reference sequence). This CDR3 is CASSLVGGFYEQYF.

CDR3 in amino acids: CSGVRTDTQYF. V and J are TRBV20-1 and TRBJ2-3. CDR3 size: 11 residues. CDR1 and CDR2 from the germline V gene are DFQATT and SNEGSKA (reference sequence).

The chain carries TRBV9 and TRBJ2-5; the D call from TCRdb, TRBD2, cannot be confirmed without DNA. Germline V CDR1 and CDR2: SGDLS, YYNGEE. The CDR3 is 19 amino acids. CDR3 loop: CASSVSSSPGTSGKETQYF.

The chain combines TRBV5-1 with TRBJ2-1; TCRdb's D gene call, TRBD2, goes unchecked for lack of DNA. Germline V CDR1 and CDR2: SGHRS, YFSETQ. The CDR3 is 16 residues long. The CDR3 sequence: CASSLSVAVSYNEQFF.

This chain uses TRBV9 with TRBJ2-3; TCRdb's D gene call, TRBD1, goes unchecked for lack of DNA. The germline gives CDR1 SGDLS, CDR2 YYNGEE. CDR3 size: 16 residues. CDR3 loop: CASSVTSGGRTDTQYF.

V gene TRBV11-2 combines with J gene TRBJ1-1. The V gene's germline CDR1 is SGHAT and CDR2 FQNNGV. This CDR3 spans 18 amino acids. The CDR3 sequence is CASSFKGRGASRDTEAFF. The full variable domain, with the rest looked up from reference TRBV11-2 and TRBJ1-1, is EAGVAQSPRYKIIEKRQSVAFWCNPISGHATLYWYQQILGQGPKLLIQFQNNGVVDDSQLPKDRFSAERLKGVDSTLKIQPAKLEDSAVYLCASSFKGRGASRDTEAFFGQGTRLTVV.

The CDR3 sequence is CASSVSGAPNEQFF. This chain uses TRBV9 with TRBJ2-1. Germline CDR1 SGDLS, CDR2 YYNGEE. The CDR3 length is 14 residues.

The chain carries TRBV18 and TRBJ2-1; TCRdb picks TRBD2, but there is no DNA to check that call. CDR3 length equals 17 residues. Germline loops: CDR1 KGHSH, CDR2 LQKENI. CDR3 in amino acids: CASSPLSLAGGFNEQFF. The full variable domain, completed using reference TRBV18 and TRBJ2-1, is NAGVMQNPRHLVRRRGQEARLRCSPMKGHSHVYWYRQLPEEGLKFMVYLQKENIIDESGMPKERFSAEFPKEGPSILRIQQVVRGDSAAYFCASSPLSLAGGFNEQFFGPGTRLTVL.

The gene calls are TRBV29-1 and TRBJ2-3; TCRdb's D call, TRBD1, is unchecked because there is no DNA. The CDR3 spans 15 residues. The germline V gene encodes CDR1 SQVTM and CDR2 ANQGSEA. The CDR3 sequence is CSVEDRAGYTDTQYF.

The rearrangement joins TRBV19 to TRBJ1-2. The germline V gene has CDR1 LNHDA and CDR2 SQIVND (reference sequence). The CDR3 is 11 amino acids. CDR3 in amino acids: CAIQNFYGYTF.

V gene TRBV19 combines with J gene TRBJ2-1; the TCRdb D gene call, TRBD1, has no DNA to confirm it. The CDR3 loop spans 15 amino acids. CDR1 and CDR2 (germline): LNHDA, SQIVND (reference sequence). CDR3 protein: CASSIRGISYNEQFF.

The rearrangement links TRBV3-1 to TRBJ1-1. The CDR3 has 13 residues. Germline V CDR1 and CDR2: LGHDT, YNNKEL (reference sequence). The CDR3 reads CASSLSDRKRAFF.